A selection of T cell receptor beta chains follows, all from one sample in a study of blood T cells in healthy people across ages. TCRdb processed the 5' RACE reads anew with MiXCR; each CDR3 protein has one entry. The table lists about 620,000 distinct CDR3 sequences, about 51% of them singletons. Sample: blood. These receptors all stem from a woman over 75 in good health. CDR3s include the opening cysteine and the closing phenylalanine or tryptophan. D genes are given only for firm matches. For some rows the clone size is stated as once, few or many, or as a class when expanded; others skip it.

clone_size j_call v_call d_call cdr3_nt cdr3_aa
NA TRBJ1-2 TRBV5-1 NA TGCGCCAGCAGCACCGACGGCTATGGCTACACCTTC CASSTDGYGYTF
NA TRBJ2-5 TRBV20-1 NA TGCAGTGCTAGAGAGCGGTTCCAAGAGACCCAGTACTTC CSARERFQETQYF
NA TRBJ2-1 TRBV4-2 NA TGTGCCAGCAGGCGAGCCTCGGGAGACAATGAGCAGTTCTTC CASRRASGDNEQFF
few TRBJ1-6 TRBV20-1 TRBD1 TGCAGTGCTCCCATAGCCGGGACAGTTTTTTCGCCCCTCCACTTT CSAPIAGTVFSPLHF
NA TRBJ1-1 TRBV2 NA TGTGCCAGCATCCGGGAGTTGTCTGCTTTCTTT CASIRELSAFF
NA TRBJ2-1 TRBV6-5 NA TGTGCCAGCAGTTACGGGTCGGTCCTCAGGCCCCATGAGCAGTTCTTC CASSYGSVLRPHEQFF
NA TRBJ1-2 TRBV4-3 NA TGCGCCAGCAGCCAAGATGTGCAGTATGCTAACTATGGCTACACCTTC CASSQDVQYANYGYTF
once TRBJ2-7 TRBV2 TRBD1 TGTGCCAGCAGTCAAACTGGACAGGACGAGCAGTACTTC CASSQTGQDEQYF
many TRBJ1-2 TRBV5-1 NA TGCGCCAGCAGCCCTAGAGGCCAGAATGGCTACACCTTC CASSPRGQNGYTF
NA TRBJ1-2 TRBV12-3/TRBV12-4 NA TGTGCCAGCAGTTTTGATAGGTTTGGCTACACCTTC CASSFDRFGYTF
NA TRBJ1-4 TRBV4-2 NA TGTGCCAGCCGATCCCACAGGACGTCGACTAATGAAAAACTGTTTTTT CASRSHRTSTNEKLFF
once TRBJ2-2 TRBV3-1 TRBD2 TGTGCCAGCAGCAAAAGCGGGACTAGCATGACCGGGGAGCTGTTTTTT CASSKSGTSMTGELFF
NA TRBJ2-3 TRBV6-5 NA TGTGCCAGCAGTTACCGGGGCTCGGACACAGATACGCAGTATTTT CASSYRGSDTDTQYF